One sample yielded the 5 T cell receptor beta chains listed below, sequenced in a study of blood T cell repertoires in COVID-19. Clones were sequenced by immunoSEQ multiplex PCR, and TCRdb holds only the in-frame ones, with some missing. The table has about 480,000 clones, around 87% seen once. Material for sequencing was PBMCs or T cells enriched from blood (not recorded which). All receptors come from a woman aged 40 to 50 who had recovered from COVID-19.

For this clone: In the same sample, other DNA sequences code for this CDR3. The V gene is TRBV19, the J gene TRBJ1-2, with 8 nucleotides matching TRBD1. CDR1 is LNHDA and CDR2 is SQIVND in the germline V gene (reference sequence). V lost 1 base and J lost 4; bases outside the gene matches: 8. This CDR3 spans 16 amino acids. The CDR3 DNA reads as TGTGCCAGTAGTATAGCCCCCTCGGACAGGGTCTATGGCTACACCTTC. It translates to CASSIAPSDRVYGYTF.

A single count supports this clone. This rearrangement joins TRBV18 to TRBJ2-5, with a weak D call TRBD2 (5 bases). Deletions cut 4 bases from V and 0 bases from J, with 9 bases between. The CDR3 extends over 14 amino acids. CDR1 KGHSH and CDR2 LQKENI come from the germline V gene. Written as DNA, the CDR3 is TGTGCCAGCTCACGTGGACTGGACCAAGAGACCCAGTACTTC. It is translated as CASSRGLDQETQYF.

This clone was recorded once. This chain connects TRBV7-9 to TRBJ1-1; 7 nucleotides line up with TRBD1. This CDR3 comprises 17 residues. CDR1 and CDR2 (germline): SEHNR, FQNEAQ (reference sequence). The trim removed 2 bases at V and 0 bases at J, leaving 9 bases unmatched. Here the CDR3 DNA reads TGTGCCAGCAGCTTATTGCCGGGACAGCCCATGAACACTGAAGCTTTCTTT. Translated, it gives CASSLLPGQPMNTEAFF.

The V call is TRBV5-6, the J call TRBJ2-1, with a weak D call TRBD1 (7 bases). Trimming stripped 6 bases from V and 8 bases from J, with 24 bases between. CDR1 is SGHDT and CDR2 is YYEEEE in the germline V gene. This CDR3 is built from 16 residues. Written as DNA, the CDR3 is TGTGCCAGCAACACATTGAACAGGGGTAGCGGCCATGAGCAGTTCTTC. Translating gives CASNTLNRGSGHEQFF.

The rearrangement uses TRBV30 and TRBJ1-4, with 7 bases lining up with TRBD1. CDR1 is GTSNPN and CDR2 is SVGIG in the germline V gene (reference sequence). This CDR3 has 15 residues. V lost 4 bases and J lost 0; bases outside the gene matches: 5. CDR3 in DNA: TGTGCCTGGAACAGACAGGGCGCAACTAATGAAAAACTGTTTTTT. This translates into CAWNRQGATNEKLFF.